This T cell receptor beta chain originates from a study of control samples from healthy donors and cancer patients. TCRdb's table, derived via immunoSEQ multiplex PCR, lists solely in-frame clones and lacks some. The table lists roughly 130,000 clones, roughly 90% of them singletons. This CDR3 is built from 15 residues. Germline values: CDR1 SGHAT, CDR2 FQNNGV. Trimming stripped 0 bases from V and 3 bases from J, with 11 bases between. The chain combines TRBV11-2 with TRBJ1-1; D possibly corresponds to TRBD1 (6 bases). Sequencing used blood. The clonotype originates from a man aged 25-45 years in good health. CDR3 in DNA: TGTGCCAGCAGCTTAGATGGGGGCCACTACACTGAAGCTTTCTTT. Protein sequence: CASSLDGGHYTEAFF.